What follows are 20 T cell receptor beta chains derived from one specimen sequenced in a study of T cell responses to AZD1222 COVID-19 vaccine. Assay: immunoSEQ multiplex PCR; the TCRdb copy retains only in-frame clones and omits some. The sample carries 150,000 to 200,000 clones, about 89% recorded once. The sequenced sample was peripheral blood, obtained 28 days after the second AZD1222 dose. These receptors came from an adult who received the AZD1222 COVID-19 vaccine.

In DNA, the CDR3 is TGTGCCATCAATTCGGACAGTAATTCACCCCTCCACTTT. It translates to CAINSDSNSPLHF. The genes are TRBV10-3 and TRBJ1-6; a possible D gene is TRBD1 (6 bases). Germline assignment: CDR1 ENHRY and CDR2 SYGVKD. The CDR3 consists of 13 residues. V lost 7 bases and J lost 6, with 10 bases in between.

CDR3 region: CATSRDFRRTSSYEQYF. Written as DNA, the CDR3 is TGTGCCACCAGCAGAGATTTCCGCAGGACCAGCTCCTACGAGCAGTACTTC. The chain is built from TRBV15 and TRBJ2-7; D is undetermined. This CDR3 spans 17 amino acids. The ends were cut back, 0 bases at V and 0 bases at J, with 15 bases in the middle. Germline V CDR1 and CDR2: LNHNV, YYDKDF (reference sequence). The full variable domain, its missing parts supplied by reference TRBV15 and TRBJ2-7, is DAMVIQNPRYQVTQFGKPVTLSCSQTLNHNVMYWYQQKSSQAPKLLFHYYDKDFNNEADTPDNFQSRRPNTSFCFLDIRSPGLGDTAMYLCATSRDFRRTSSYEQYFGPGTRLTVT.

The chain couples TRBV5-8 to TRBJ1-1; no clear D gene. The CDR3 contains 15 residues. The ends were cut back, 3 bases at V and 4 bases at J, with 16 bases in the middle. Germline values: CDR1 SGHTS, CDR2 YDEGEE. The chain's CDR3 is CASSSVGRESTEAFF. CDR3 coding DNA: TGTGCCAGCAGCTCGGTAGGTCGGGAGAGCACTGAAGCTTTCTTT.

This clone was found a few times. This chain joins TRBV7-2 and TRBJ1-2; the match to TRBD1 covers 10 bases. Germline loops: CDR1 SGHTA, CDR2 FQGNSA. V lost 2 bases to trimming and J lost 2 bases; unmatched junction nucleotides: 2. This CDR3 is 15 amino acids long. CDR3 sequence: CASSLMGQGNYGYTF. In DNA form, the CDR3 reads TGTGCCAGCAGCTTAATGGGACAGGGGAACTATGGCTACACCTTC.

The V gene is TRBV2, the J gene TRBJ1-2; D ambiguous. The CDR3 is made up of 15 amino acids. Germline values: CDR1 SNHLY, CDR2 FYNNEI. V gave up 7 bases and J gave up 0 bases, with 15 bases separating them. The CDR3 nucleotides read TGTGCCAGCAACCCAGCGGACTGGCCTAACTATGGCTACACCTTC. Translated: CASNPADWPNYGYTF.

The chain uses TRBV6-2 or TRBV6-3 and TRBJ2-3, with 9 bases identical to TRBD2. CDR3 length equals 16 residues. With 5 bases clipped from V and 1 base from J, the junction kept 7 bases outside the gene matches. Per germline, CDR1 MNHEY and CDR2 SVGEGT. CDR3 nucleotide sequence: TGTGCCAGCAGTAGCCCTCAGCGGGGGGGCACAGATACGCAGTATTTT. It translates to CASSSPQRGGTDTQYF.

The gene calls are TRBV20-1 and TRBJ1-1; 7 bases align to TRBD1. The V and J ends lost 3 bases and 1 base, in that order; junction bases with no gene match: 5. Germline V CDR1 and CDR2: DFQATT, SNEGSKA (reference sequence). The CDR3 spans 14 residues. Written as DNA, the CDR3 is TGCAGTGCTAGTCGGTCAGGGGGGAACACTGAAGCTTTCTTT. Its translation is CSASRSGGNTEAFF.

The chain is built from TRBV2 and TRBJ1-5, with a tentative D call TRBD1 (6 bases). Trimming removed 6 bases from V and 2 bases from J, with 14 bases in between. The CDR3 length is 15 residues. Per the germline V gene, CDR1 is SNHLY and CDR2 is FYNNEI. The CDR3 DNA is TGTGCCAGCAGGGGGGACACGGCGGGCAATCAGCCCCAGCATTTT. Translating it yields CASRGDTAGNQPQHF.

The V and J genes are TRBV29-1 and TRBJ2-3; 11 bases map to TRBD2. The germline V gene encodes CDR1 SQVTM and CDR2 ANQGSEA. There are 14 residues in the CDR3. J gave up 4 bases and V 4 bases, and 4 bases lay outside the gene matches. Written as DNA, the CDR3 is TGCAGCGTTGGCGGGACTAGCGGATCAGATACGCAGTATTTT. This sequence encodes CSVGGTSGSDTQYF.

This clone has just a few counts. V usage is TRBV4-2 and J usage is TRBJ2-2; D unclear. This CDR3 region has 14 residues. Trimming cost V 0 bases and J 7 bases, with 9 bases left between them. The germline gives CDR1 LGHNA, CDR2 YNFKEQ. The DNA of the CDR3 is TGTGCCAGCAGCCAAGACTTGAAGGTCGGGGAGCTGTTTTTT. Amino acid sequence: CASSQDLKVGELFF.

The CDR3 DNA reads TGTGCCACCAGCAGAGAGGGACTAGGAAACAATGAGCAGTTCTTC. Protein product: CATSREGLGNNEQFF. The V and J genes are TRBV15 and TRBJ2-1, with 8 nucleotides matching TRBD2. Trimming cost V 0 bases and J 5 bases; bases outside gene matches: 3. Per germline, CDR1 LNHNV and CDR2 YYDKDF (reference sequence). The CDR3 has 15 residues.

This chain connects TRBV9 to TRBJ2-1, with D tentatively TRBD1 or TRBD2 (5 bases each). Germline loops: CDR1 SGDLS, CDR2 YYNGEE. The V end was cut by 2 bases, the J end by 9 bases, with 9 bases between. There are 12 residues in the CDR3. For the CDR3, the DNA is TGTGCCAGCAGCGTGCAGGGACGTGAGCAGTTCTTC. Translation: CASSVQGREQFF.

This clone was observed a handful of times. The chain employs TRBV19 and TRBJ1-5; 12 bases agree with TRBD1. After removal of 3 bases from V and 5 bases from J, the junction contained 8 bases not matched to a gene. In germline, CDR1 is LNHDA, CDR2 SQIVND (reference sequence). The CDR3 spans 17 residues. The chain's CDR3 is CASSIGPGTGGHQPQHF. The CDR3 DNA sequence: TGTGCCAGTAGTATTGGTCCGGGGACAGGGGGCCATCAGCCCCAGCATTTT.

This chain uses TRBV6-2 or TRBV6-3 with TRBJ1-5; no clear D. V was cut by 1 base and J by 3 bases, with 1 base left in between. Germline V gene lookup returns CDR1 MNHEY and CDR2 SVGEGT. The CDR3 length is 12 residues. CDR3 in DNA: TGTGCCAGCAGTTACTTCAATCAGCCCCAGCATTTT. Translating it yields CASSYFNQPQHF.

This chain links TRBV27 with TRBJ2-7; 8 bases line up with TRBD1. Losses at the gene ends were 10 bases for V and 5 bases for J; bases not matched to a gene: 13. The length of the CDR3 is 14 residues. Germline CDR1 reads MNHEY; CDR2 reads SMNVEV (reference sequence). The CDR3 is CATAPPGQAHEQYF. CDR3 nucleotide sequence: TGTGCCACCGCACCCCCGGGACAGGCTCACGAGCAGTACTTC.

CDR3 bases: TGTGCCAGCAGTGTAACGGGTTCCCACTCACCCCTCCACTTT. This translates into CASSVTGSHSPLHF. The chain links TRBV2 to TRBJ1-6; no clear D gene. Germline CDR1 and CDR2: SNHLY and FYNNEI. This CDR3 has 14 residues. V gave up 4 bases and J gave up 10 bases, with 14 bases separating them. The entire variable domain, with the rest obtained from reference TRBV2 and TRBJ1-6, is as follows: EPEVTQTPSHQVTQMGQEVILRCVPISNHLYFYWYRQILGQKVEFLVSFYNNEISEKSEIFDDQFSVERPDGSNFTLKIRSTKLEDSAMYFCASSVTGSHSPLHFGNGTRLTVT.

This rearrangement joins TRBV14 to TRBJ2-5, with D perhaps TRBD1 (5 bases). The CDR3 has 13 residues. Germline values: CDR1 SGHDN, CDR2 FVKESK. Trimming took off 1 base at V and 4 bases at J, with 7 bases between the two ends. This chain's CDR3 is CASSQADRETQYF. Written as DNA, the CDR3 is TGTGCCAGCAGCCAAGCTGACAGAGAGACCCAGTACTTC.

This chain links TRBV27 with TRBJ2-7; 9 nucleotides match TRBD2. CDR1 is MNHEY and CDR2 is SMNVEV in the germline V gene (reference sequence). This CDR3 is built from 13 residues. V lost 11 bases, J lost 1 base, and 6 bases stayed unmatched. The CDR3 region has the DNA TGTGCCTCCGGACTAGCGCTATCCTACGAGCAGTACTTC. This gives the protein CASGLALSYEQYF.

DNA for the CDR3: TGTGCCATCAGAGGTGACAGGGAGGATGGCTACACCTTC. Protein product: CAIRGDREDGYTF. This chain joins TRBV10-3 and TRBJ1-2; 7 nucleotides line up with TRBD1. Germline V gene lookup returns CDR1 ENHRY and CDR2 SYGVKD. The CDR3 length is 13 residues. The trim removed 6 bases at V and 6 bases at J, leaving 7 bases unmatched.

This chain connects TRBV7-2 to TRBJ2-3; 9 nucleotides match TRBD2. Germline loops: CDR1 SGHTA, CDR2 FQGNSA. V lost 4 bases and J lost 3; bases outside the gene matches: 17. This CDR3 is built from 19 residues. CDR3 residues: CASSSMGGGASGWTDTQYF. The CDR3 bases are TGTGCCAGCAGCTCAATGGGCGGGGGGGCGTCAGGGTGGACAGATACGCAGTATTTT.